This entry lists 20 T cell receptor beta chains sequenced from one sample in a study of blood T cell repertoires in COVID-19. Produced via immunoSEQ multiplex PCR; TCRdb's table is partial and in-frame only. The sample has around 140,000 clones; around 88% are singletons. The sequencing sample was made of peripheral blood. The receptors stem from a man between 60 and 75 years old with COVID-19, enrolled during active disease.

As for this clone: The junction shows a germline mismatch at one end, possibly a read error. The chain joins TRBV2 to TRBJ2-7, with D perhaps matching TRBD2 (6 bases). CDR3 size: 13 residues. CDR1 and CDR2 from the germline V gene are SNHLY and FYNNEI. CDR3 sequence (DNA): TGTGCCAGCAGTGACAGCCCGGGACTCCCGGGGGTCTTC. It yields the protein CASSDSPGLPGVF. The full variable domain, its missing parts supplied by reference TRBV2 and TRBJ2-7, is EPEVTQTPSHQVTQMGQEVILRCVPISNHLYFYWYRQILGQKVEFLVSFYNNEISEKSEIFDDQFSVERPDGSNFTLKIRSTKLEDSAMYFCASSDSPGLPGVFGPGTRLTVT.

The chain recombines TRBV5-4 with TRBJ1-3; D not resolved. The CDR3 covers 14 residues. V shed 0 bases and J shed 2 bases, with 6 bases lying between them. Per the germline V gene, CDR1 is SGHNT and CDR2 is YYREEE (reference sequence). The CDR3 is CASSLAQTGNTIYF. The DNA for the CDR3 is TGTGCCAGCAGCTTGGCGCAGACTGGAAACACCATATATTTT.

The chain is built from TRBV7-2 and TRBJ1-1; the D is unclear. This CDR3 has 12 amino acids. CDR1 is SGHTA, CDR2 FQGNSA, per germline. The germline V and J ends were trimmed by 5 bases and 3 bases, with 7 bases remaining between them. The CDR3 DNA reads TGTGCCAGCAGCCCTTATGACACTGAAGCTTTCTTT. Translated: CASSPYDTEAFF.

This clone was seen a single time. V and J are TRBV5-1 and TRBJ1-2, with 7 nucleotides matching TRBD1. This CDR3 comprises 14 residues. The V and J ends lost 0 bases and 4 bases, in that order; junction bases with no gene match: 3. Germline V gene data show CDR1 as SGHRS and CDR2 as YFSETQ. CDR3 region: CASSLEGTVYGYTF. The CDR3, as DNA: TGCGCCAGCAGCTTGGAGGGGACAGTCTATGGCTACACCTTC.

The chain uses TRBV9 and TRBJ1-1; possible D gene TRBD1, 5 bases. Germline CDR1 and CDR2: SGDLS and YYNGEE. This CDR3 is 15 amino acids long. Trimming took 0 bases from V and 0 from J, leaving 9 bases between them. The CDR3 sequence is CASSVGSGLNTEAFF. The CDR3 bases are TGTGCCAGCAGCGTAGGATCAGGGTTGAACACTGAAGCTTTCTTT.

The chain is built from TRBV9 and TRBJ1-3, with D possibly TRBD1 on 6 matching bases. CDR3 length: 17 residues. The germline V gene encodes CDR1 SGDLS and CDR2 YYNGEE. Deletions cut 3 bases from V and 4 bases from J, with 20 bases between. CDR3 bases: TGTGCCAGCAGCGAGGACCGTCTCGGGGGGCAGGGAAACACCATATATTTT. It is translated as CASSEDRLGGQGNTIYF.

The chain is built from TRBV2 and TRBJ2-6, with D perhaps TRBD1 (5 bases). This CDR3 region has 18 residues. The V end lost 6 bases, the J end lost 2 bases, and 20 bases lay between the germline ends. CDR1 and CDR2 from the germline V gene are SNHLY and FYNNEI. The CDR3 loop reads CASSFRPGIVAGANVLTF. The CDR3 DNA sequence: TGTGCCAGCAGCTTTCGTCCAGGGATTGTGGCTGGGGCCAACGTCCTGACTTTC.

The genes are TRBV27 and TRBJ2-7; 8 positions match TRBD1. The junction had 8 bases not matched to a gene; V was cut back by 2 bases and J by 5 bases. There are 15 residues in the CDR3. Germline V lookup: CDR1 MNHEY, CDR2 SMNVEV (reference sequence). CDR3 nucleotides: TGTGCCAGCAGTTTACCCCGGACAGGGCGAAACGAGCAGTACTTC. It is translated as CASSLPRTGRNEQYF.

J is TRBJ2-3 and V is TRBV2; 7 nucleotides agree with TRBD1. This CDR3 region has 15 residues. Per germline, CDR1 SNHLY and CDR2 FYNNEI. The V gene end was trimmed by 2 bases and the J gene end by 1 base; junction bases not matched to a gene: 3. CDR3 protein: CASSETGTGTDTQYF. In DNA, the CDR3 is TGTGCCAGCAGTGAAACCGGGACAGGCACAGATACGCAGTATTTT.

This chain joins TRBV5-6 and TRBJ2-1; 8 bases line up with TRBD2. The CDR3 runs to 14 residues. Germline V CDR1 and CDR2: SGHDT, YYEEEE. V lost 4 bases to trimming and J lost 5 bases; unmatched junction nucleotides: 5. CDR3 sequence reads: CASSQLAEDNEQFF. For the CDR3, the DNA is TGTGCCAGCAGCCAACTAGCGGAAGACAATGAGCAGTTCTTC.

This clone was recorded only once. The chain uses TRBV2 and TRBJ2-3; 8 nucleotides agree with TRBD1. There are 15 residues in the CDR3. J gave up 2 bases and V 8 bases, and 9 bases lay outside the gene matches. Germline V gives CDR1 SNHLY, CDR2 FYNNEI. The CDR3 coding sequence is TGTGCCAGCCGGCCCAGGACAGGGTCCACAGATACGCAGTATTTT. Translated, it gives CASRPRTGSTDTQYF. Full variable domain (remainder filled in from reference TRBV2 and TRBJ2-3): EPEVTQTPSHQVTQMGQEVILRCVPISNHLYFYWYRQILGQKVEFLVSFYNNEISEKSEIFDDQFSVERPDGSNFTLKIRSTKLEDSAMYFCASRPRTGSTDTQYFGPGTRLTVL.

The chain combines TRBV5-5 with TRBJ1-6; D gene ambiguous. Germline V gene data show CDR1 as SGHKS and CDR2 as YYEKEE (reference sequence). Trimming removed 0 bases from V and 7 bases from J, with 5 bases in between. This CDR3 is built from 13 residues. CDR3 sequence (DNA): TGTGCCAGCAGCTTGGTTAGCAATTCACCCCTCCACTTT. This gives the protein CASSLVSNSPLHF.

The chain joins TRBV3-1 (or the pseudogene TRBV3-2) to TRBJ1-2; D not certain. The germline V gene encodes CDR1 LGHDT and CDR2 YNNKEL (reference sequence). The CDR3 contains 16 residues. V lost 1 base and J 3 bases, leaving 15 bases between the germline ends. The CDR3 spells CASSQGFGVRDYGYTF. In nucleotides, the CDR3 is TGTGCCAGCAGCCAAGGTTTCGGGGTCCGGGACTATGGCTACACCTTC.

The V and J genes are TRBV19 and TRBJ1-2; the D gene is possibly TRBD1 (5 bases). Germline values: CDR1 LNHDA, CDR2 SQIVND (reference sequence). The V gene lost 5 bases and the J gene lost 4 bases, with 23 bases spanning the gap. The CDR3 runs to 17 residues. CDR3 protein: CASSLSRPGRLSYGYTF. The DNA of the CDR3 is TGTGCCAGTAGTTTATCGAGGCCAGGGCGCCTGTCCTATGGCTACACCTTC.

J is TRBJ1-2 and V is TRBV7-9, with a possible D match to TRBD1 (5 bases). In germline, CDR1 is SEHNR, CDR2 FQNEAQ (reference sequence). The CDR3 is made up of 14 amino acids. V was cut by 1 base and J by 4 bases, with 10 bases left in between. CDR3 sequence: CASSLGAGSYGYTF. As DNA, the CDR3 is TGTGCCAGCAGCTTAGGTGCAGGGTCCTATGGCTACACCTTC.

The chain joins TRBV10-2 to TRBJ1-6; TRBD1 matches 8 bases. Germline V gene data show CDR1 as WSHSY and CDR2 as SAAADI. This CDR3 region has 15 residues. J lost 8 bases, V lost 0 bases, and 3 bases had no gene match. DNA of the CDR3: TGCGCCAGCAGTGAGTCTACAGGGGGGGATTCACCCCTCCACTTT. Protein sequence: CASSESTGGDSPLHF.

The chain recombines TRBV4-2 with TRBJ1-2; 7 bases line up with TRBD1. V lost 0 bases and J lost 9; bases outside the gene matches: 7. The CDR3 length is 14 residues. Germline CDR1 is LGHNA and CDR2 is YNFKEQ. In DNA form, the CDR3 reads TGTGCCAGCAGCCAAGATGGGCAGGGGGTTAGCTACACCTTC. Translation gives CASSQDGQGVSYTF.

The rearrangement joins TRBV4-2 to TRBJ2-7; 9 bases map to TRBD1. The ends lost 6 bases at V and 5 bases at J; junction bases unmatched: 11. Germline V CDR1 and CDR2: LGHNA, YNFKEQ. The CDR3 consists of 15 residues. As DNA, the CDR3 is TGTGCCAGCAGTTCCCGGACAGGGGAATCCCACGAGCAGTACTTC. It codes for CASSSRTGESHEQYF.

The chain is built from TRBV11-2 and TRBJ2-1, with TRBD2 identical over 7 bases. The CDR3 length is 15 residues. The V segment lost 4 bases and the J segment 4 bases; nucleotides outside the gene matches: 7. Germline V gene lookup returns CDR1 SGHAT and CDR2 FQNNGV. In nucleotides, the CDR3 is TGTGCCAGCAGCTACCGGGACTACCGATACAATGAGCAGTTCTTC. Translation gives CASSYRDYRYNEQFF.

This clone was seen a single time. The V and J genes are TRBV27 and TRBJ2-7; 7 bases line up with TRBD1. V lost 7 bases to trimming and J lost 2 bases; unmatched junction nucleotides: 8. CDR3 length: 14 amino acids. Germline values: CDR1 MNHEY, CDR2 SMNVEV (reference sequence). In nucleotides, the CDR3 is TGTGCCAGCACTAGACAGGGTCAGACCTACGAGCAGTACTTC. Translated, it gives CASTRQGQTYEQYF.